The clone carrying this T cell receptor (beta chain) was counted a few times. Its antigen is unknown. This sample was taken from a study of blood T cells in healthy people across ages. Unmatched junction bases numbered 9, after V lost 5 bases and J lost 8 bases. This CDR3 has 15 residues. Findings of the study overall: CMV status of donors was not determined, possibly confounding expanded clonotype changes. Without sorted subsets, naive and antigen-experienced compartments could not be conclusively compared.

It was with a sample-barcoded 5' primer and a J-beta primer mix that a second PCR of roughly 6 to 12 cycles was run. MiXCR, run by TCRdb on the 5' RACE reads, gives a single entry per CDR3 protein. The sample has 650,000 to 800,000 distinct CDR3 sequences; around 45% are singletons. The chain combines TRBV12-3 or TRBV12-4 with TRBJ2-1, with TRBD2 matching 10 bases. The sequence came from a man in his sixties in good health. Sequenced material: blood. The CDR3 DNA sequence: TGTGCCAGCAGTACAACCGGGACTAGCGTCCATGAGCAGTTCTTC. Protein: CASSTTGTSVHEQFF.